What follows are 5 T cell receptor beta chains derived from one specimen sequenced in a study of blood T cell repertoires in COVID-19 (dated by TCRdb to about 2020). Receptors were amplified or captured by the immunoSEQ multiplex PCR assay. The source is immuneACCESS, and TCRdb retained only in-frame sequences with V and J called. Part of the clones is not carried over; for the studies checked, unresolved V genes explain less than half of this, and the remainder is unexplained. Counted in this sample were about 190,000 clones; roughly four fifths of them appeared once. Jointly, the top ten make up roughly 5% of the sample. Input material: peripheral blood. These receptors were collected from a woman in her thirties with acute or convalescent COVID-19.

The V call is TRBV10-3, the J call TRBJ1-5; 9 bases fit TRBD1. The CDR3 extends over 17 amino acids. Germline lookup yields CDR1 ENHRY and CDR2 SYGVKD. Trimming removed 0 bases from V and 1 base from J; junction bases left unmatched: 4. CDR3 nucleotides: TGTGCCATCAGTGAGTCGGGGACAGGGCTGAGCAATCAGCCCCAGCATTTT. Encoded protein: CAISESGTGLSNQPQHF.

The CDR3 spells CASSLSPVPGTDTQYF. CDR3 in DNA: TGTGCCAGTAGTCTGAGTCCTGTCCCGGGCACAGATACGCAGTATTTT. V usage is TRBV19 and J usage is TRBJ2-3; D is undetermined. The CDR3 runs to 16 residues. Germline V gene data show CDR1 as LNHDA and CDR2 as SQIVND (reference sequence). Between the trimmed V and J ends, which lost 5 bases and 1 base, there was a span of 16 bases. Full variable domain (missing parts from reference TRBV19 and TRBJ2-3): DGGITQSPKYLFRKEGQNVTLSCEQNLNHDAMYWYRQDPGQGLRLIYYSQIVNDFQKGDIAEGYSVSREKKESFPLTVTSAQKNPTAFYLCASSLSPVPGTDTQYFGPGTRLTVL.

V is TRBV11-3 and J is TRBJ2-1; no firm D call. The germline gives CDR1 SGHNT, CDR2 YENEEA. The CDR3 loop spans 12 amino acids. V lost 4 bases and J 6 bases, leaving 7 bases between the germline ends. The chain's CDR3 is CASSSSGNEQFF. The CDR3 DNA reads TGTGCCAGCAGCTCCTCCGGCAATGAGCAGTTCTTC.

V is TRBV19 and J is TRBJ1-4; perhaps TRBD1 as D (6 bases). Germline CDR1 and CDR2: LNHDA and SQIVND (reference sequence). The V end was cut by 7 bases, the J end by 10 bases, with 22 bases between. The CDR3 consists of 15 residues. This CDR3 reads CASKMWAGEKGKLFF. DNA for the CDR3: TGTGCCAGTAAGATGTGGGCAGGGGAAAAAGGAAAACTGTTTTTT.

V and J are TRBV7-9 and TRBJ1-5, with 7 bases matching TRBD1. The V and J ends lost 0 bases and 6 bases, in that order; junction bases with no gene match: 2. CDR1 SEHNR and CDR2 FQNEAQ come from the germline V gene (reference sequence). The CDR3 is 14 amino acids. The CDR3 DNA follows: TGTGCCAGCAGCTTAGCAGGGGGCGGTCAGCCCCAGCATTTT. Protein: CASSLAGGGQPQHF.